The T cell receptor (beta chain) under discussion was sequenced for a study of cytotoxic CD8 clonotypes in ibrutinib-treated CLL. Study findings and constraints: Baseline-level clonality went beyond age-matched healthy donors and moved in step with circulating CD8+ T-cell counts. Rare overall, public clonotypes shrank or held steady under therapy.

T cells were sequenced at a targeted depth of 1 in 200,000 to 1 in 1 million. Data came from immunoSEQ multiplex PCR; TCRdb stores just in-frame clones and leaves some out. The sample records 150,000 to 200,000 clones, about four fifths being singletons. The CDR3 totals 14 residues. Germline V gene sequence: CDR1 MNHEY, CDR2 SMNVEV (reference sequence). V shed 2 bases and J shed 2 bases, with 7 bases lying between them. About this clone: Its antigen is still unknown.

This material consisted of PBMCs, taken after 12 months of ibrutinib treatment. The sequence was collected from a human donor with chronic lymphocytic leukemia. The rearrangement links TRBV27 to TRBJ2-1; tentatively, D is TRBD1 (5 bases). The CDR3 DNA is TGTGCCAGCAGTTTAGGGGCCGCCTACAATGAGCAGTTCTTC. Protein: CASSLGAAYNEQFF.